Listed below are T cell receptor beta chains from one sample, sequenced in a study of beta chain features in type 1 diabetes. Sequencing was performed with immunoSEQ multiplex PCR; in TCRdb, only in-frame clones are kept and a portion is missing. The table shows around 500,000 clones, with approximately 30% occurring only once. Sequencing was done on a sample of naive CD4+ T cells from blood. The receptors here all came from a man aged 18-30 years in good health. CDR3s include the opening cysteine and the closing phenylalanine or tryptophan. The D gene is left open where the match is weak. Clone size is given for some rows only: seen once, a few or many times, or a class if the clone is expanded.

abundance	v_gene	d_gene	j_gene	CDR3nt	CDR3aa
few	TRBV9	NA	TRBJ2-1	TGTGCCAGCAGCGCCTTGAGGGAAAGTGAGCAGTTCTTC	CASSALRESEQFF
NA	TRBV5-6	NA	TRBJ2-5	TGTGCCAGCAGCTTGTTAGCGGTCGGGGAGACCCAGTACTTC	CASSLLAVGETQYF
few	TRBV30	NA	TRBJ1-5	TGTGCCTGGAATCAGCCCCAGCATTTT	CAWNQPQHF
NA	TRBV29-1	TRBD2	TRBJ2-3	TGCAGCGCCAGAGCGGGAAGCGACGGCACAGATACGCAGTATTTT	CSARAGSDGTDTQYF
NA	TRBV5-4	TRBD2	TRBJ2-3	TGTGCCAGCAGCTTGGCCGTAGCGGGTAGCACAGATACGCAGTATTTT	CASSLAVAGSTDTQYF
NA	TRBV28	NA	TRBJ1-2	TGTGCCAGCAGCCACAGGGACTATGGCTACACCTTC	CASSHRDYGYTF
few	TRBV5-4	NA	TRBJ2-1	TGTGCCAGCAGCACTGACCCCTTCCTTGAGCAGTTCTTC	CASSTDPFLEQFF
NA	TRBV18	NA	TRBJ2-7	TGTGCCAGCTCACCCAGGAGCTCCTACGAGCAGTACTTC	CASSPRSSYEQYF
NA	TRBV15	TRBD1	TRBJ2-2	TGTGCCACCAGCTCACAGGGGATTAACACCGGGGAGCTGTTTTTT	CATSSQGINTGELFF
few	TRBV6-6	NA	TRBJ2-1	TGTGCCAGCAGTTTCCAGAAATACGGTCATGAGCAGTTCTTC	CASSFQKYGHEQFF